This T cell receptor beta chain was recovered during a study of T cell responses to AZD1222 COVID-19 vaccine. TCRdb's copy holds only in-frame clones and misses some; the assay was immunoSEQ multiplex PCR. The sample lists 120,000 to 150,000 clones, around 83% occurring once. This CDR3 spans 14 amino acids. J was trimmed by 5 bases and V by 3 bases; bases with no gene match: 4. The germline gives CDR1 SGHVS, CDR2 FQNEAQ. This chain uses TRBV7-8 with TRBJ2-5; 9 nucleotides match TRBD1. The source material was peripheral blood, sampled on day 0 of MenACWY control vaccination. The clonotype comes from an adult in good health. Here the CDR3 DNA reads TGTGCCAGCAGCTTTAACAGGGGGCAGGAGACCCAGTACTTC. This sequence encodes CASSFNRGQETQYF.